This TCR beta chain was sequenced in a study of blood T cell repertoires in COVID-19. The CDR3 is made up of 16 amino acids. The V gene lost 3 bases and the J gene lost 3 bases, with 12 bases spanning the gap. The germline V gene encodes CDR1 SEHNR and CDR2 FQNEAQ (reference sequence). This table comes from immunoSEQ multiplex PCR, and its TCRdb copy is limited to in-frame clones, with some not included. The sample carries roughly 41,000 clones, about four fifths recorded once. The chain carries TRBV7-9 and TRBJ1-6, with a tentative D call TRBD1 (5 bases). The specimen sequenced was peripheral blood. The clonotype comes from a woman older than 75 with acute or convalescent COVID-19. The CDR3, as DNA: TGTGCCAGCAGCTTGGGGGGGGACCTCTATAATTCACCCCTCCACTTT. This sequence encodes CASSLGGDLYNSPLHF.